This TCR beta chain stems from a study of blood T cell repertoires in COVID-19. The wider study: Sources were T cells, B-cell-depleted T cells, or PBMCs; the material itself was cDNA or gDNA.

Generated by immunoSEQ multiplex PCR, the TCRdb table keeps only in-frame clones and is missing some. The table lists 40,000 to 45,000 clones, less than 70% of them singletons. The CDR3 contains 15 residues. Losses at the gene ends were 4 bases for V and 2 bases for J; bases not matched to a gene: 5. Per the germline V gene, CDR1 is KGHSH and CDR2 is LQKENI. The J gene is TRBJ1-3, the V gene TRBV18; TRBD1 agrees at 7 bases. The sequence derives from a man older than 75 with acute or convalescent COVID-19. Sequencing was performed on peripheral blood. CDR3 residues: CASSLRDSPGNTIYF. The CDR3 DNA sequence: TGTGCCAGCTCACTCCGGGACAGCCCTGGAAACACCATATATTTT.